The source of this TCR beta chain is a study of blood T cell repertoires in COVID-19. The wider study: From the United States, Italy and Spain came samples of acute and convalescent COVID-19.

V gave up 9 bases and J gave up 8 bases, with 16 bases separating them. The CDR3 runs to 12 residues. Germline V CDR1 and CDR2: LGHDT, YNNKEL (reference sequence). Some clones are missing from TCRdb's copy, which holds only in-frame ones; the method was immunoSEQ multiplex PCR. This sample has hundreds of thousands of clones, with 90% found just once. Participant ages covered about 18 to 100 years across 24 US areas. This chain links TRBV3-1 (or the pseudogene TRBV3-2) with TRBJ1-2; D is perhaps TRBD1 (6 bases). The sequence was collected from a man aged 25-45 years who had been exposed to COVID-19. Sequenced sample: PBMCs or T cells enriched from blood (not recorded which). This CDR3 reads CASTGQYYGYTF. CDR3 nucleotide sequence: TGTGCCAGTACAGGGCAATATTACGGCTACACCTTC.